This T cell receptor beta chain derives from a study of T cells after yellow fever vaccination. Study background: The fractions with low cell numbers were processed using SMART-Seq v4 Ultra Low Input. General observations from the study: Booster samples showed a return of most primary-vaccination clones (roughly 96% CD4, about 87% CD8). A weaker but faster secondary response was observed, peaking on day 5 versus 15. There was a possibility that FACS-sorted repertoires contained abundant clonotypes contaminating from the bulk population.

Per the germline V gene, CDR1 is SQVTM and CDR2 is ANQGSEA. The CDR3 has 13 amino acids. V lost 3 bases, J lost 3 bases, and 11 bases lay in between. Only a few counts were recorded for this clonotype. Its matching antigen is unknown. TCRdb independently ran MiXCR on the 5' RACE reads; one entry per CDR3 protein. The table records some 600,000 distinct CDR3 sequences, 12% of them present only once. The source was PBMCs, collected on the day of the yellow fever booster vaccination. This chain uses TRBV29-1 with TRBJ1-2, with D perhaps TRBD1 (5 bases). The receptor's source is a man aged 25-45 years who received the YFV17D yellow fever vaccine. The CDR3 loop is CSVEPRGDYGYTF. CDR3 in DNA: TGCAGCGTTGAGCCTAGGGGTGACTATGGCTACACCTTC.